This T cell receptor (beta chain) was profiled in a study of ipilimumab plus nivolumab after autologous stem cell transplantation. Repertoires were generated with immunoSEQ multiplex PCR, while TCRdb's copy carries only in-frame clones and drops some. The sample includes 15,000 to 20,000 clones, 65% to 75% of them seen just once. The sequencing used PBMCs, collected in a trial of ipilimumab plus nivolumab as post-transplant consolidation. This receptor was taken from a male donor with diffuse large B-cell lymphoma.

The CDR3 nucleotides are TGTGCCAGCACCGAGAGGGCGACAGGGGGGGCACCCGGGGAGCTGTTTTTT. It encodes CASTERATGGAPGELFF. The chain recombines TRBV7-8 with TRBJ2-2, with 9 bases fitting TRBD1. Germline loops: CDR1 SGHVS, CDR2 FQNEAQ. The CDR3 length is 17 residues. Trimming at V came to 7 bases and at J to 6 bases, leaving 15 bases not matched to a gene.